This entry is about one T cell receptor beta chain. This sample was included in a study of blood T cell repertoires in COVID-19. Study at large: COVID-19 samples, acute and convalescent, were from the United States, Italy and Spain. From T cells, B-cell-depleted T cells, or PBMCs came the material, which was cDNA or gDNA.

From germline, CDR1 is SGHNT and CDR2 YYREEE (reference sequence). There are 13 residues in the CDR3. With 4 bases removed from V and 0 bases from J, the gap between germline ends came to 7 bases. As originally analysed: Reference gene primer amplification in the assay estimated nucleated cell counts. The protocol was immunoSEQ multiplex PCR, while the TCRdb copy is restricted to in-frame clones and leaves out a portion. Clone size and V and J calls were adopted from that table, with D and trimming inferred from the DNA. The table includes 310,000 or so clones, roughly nine tenths detected once. This receptor was taken from a man aged 18 to 35 who had recovered from COVID-19. The sample consisted of peripheral blood. The genes are TRBV5-4 and TRBJ1-1, with D possibly matching TRBD1 (6 bases). Here the CDR3 reads CASSRTVNTEAFF. As DNA, the CDR3 is TGTGCCAGCAGCCGGACAGTGAACACTGAAGCTTTCTTT.